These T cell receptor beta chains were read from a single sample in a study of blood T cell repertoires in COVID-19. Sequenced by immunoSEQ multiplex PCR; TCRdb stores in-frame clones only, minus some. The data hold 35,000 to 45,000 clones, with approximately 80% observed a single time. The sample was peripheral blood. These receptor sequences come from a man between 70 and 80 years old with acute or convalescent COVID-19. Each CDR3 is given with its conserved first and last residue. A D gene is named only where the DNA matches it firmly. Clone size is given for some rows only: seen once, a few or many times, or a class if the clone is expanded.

CDR3aa: CASSLGSGGYYEQYF; CDR3nt: TGTGCCAGCAGCTTAGGCAGCGGGGGGTACTACGAGCAGTACTTC; abundance: NA; j_gene: TRBJ2-7; d_gene: TRBD2; v_gene: TRBV7-6
CDR3aa: CASSQGWSGGGEKTQYF; CDR3nt: TGTGCCAGCAGCCAAGGGTGGAGCGGGGGGGGTGAAAAGACCCAGTACTTC; abundance: few; j_gene: TRBJ2-5; d_gene: TRBD2; v_gene: TRBV3-1/TRBV3-2
CDR3aa: CASSSRDRGLYEQYF; CDR3nt: TGTGCCAGTAGTTCCCGAGACAGGGGGCTCTACGAGCAGTACTTC; abundance: NA; j_gene: TRBJ2-7; d_gene: TRBD1; v_gene: TRBV19
CDR3aa: CASSLDTFYEQYF; CDR3nt: TGTGCCAGCAGCTTAGATACATTCTACGAGCAGTACTTC; abundance: NA; j_gene: TRBJ2-7; d_gene: NA; v_gene: TRBV7-2
CDR3aa: CAISPGHPLNTEAFF; CDR3nt: TGTGCCATTTCACCGGGACACCCATTGAACACTGAAGCTTTCTTT; abundance: NA; j_gene: TRBJ1-1; d_gene: NA; v_gene: TRBV10-3
CDR3aa: CASSLEGYGYQPQHF; CDR3nt: TGTGCCAGCAGCTTAGAGGGGTACGGATATCAGCCCCAGCATTTT; abundance: NA; j_gene: TRBJ1-5; d_gene: NA; v_gene: TRBV7-8
CDR3aa: CASGDRGRGYTF; CDR3nt: TGTGCCAGCGGCGACAGGGGGCGAGGCTACACCTTC; abundance: few; j_gene: TRBJ1-2; d_gene: TRBD1; v_gene: TRBV7-2
CDR3aa: CASSFGPSTDTQYF; CDR3nt: TGTGCCAGCAGCTTTGGCCCTAGCACAGATACGCAGTATTTT; abundance: NA; j_gene: TRBJ2-3; d_gene: NA; v_gene: TRBV7-2
CDR3aa: CASSDEAGRGDTQYF; CDR3nt: TGTGCCAGCAGTGACGAGGCAGGGAGGGGAGATACGCAGTATTTT; abundance: NA; j_gene: TRBJ2-3; d_gene: TRBD2; v_gene: TRBV6-4
CDR3aa: CASSEFGSERGRSKYF; CDR3nt: TGTGCCAGCAGTGAGTTCGGTTCAGAGCGGGGAAGGAGTAAGTACTTC; abundance: NA; j_gene: TRBJ2-5; d_gene: TRBD2; v_gene: TRBV6-1
CDR3aa: CASSLDSRGRTEAFF; CDR3nt: TGTGCCAGCAGCTTAGATAGTCGAGGGAGGACTGAAGCTTTCTTT; abundance: NA; j_gene: TRBJ1-1; d_gene: NA; v_gene: TRBV11-2
CDR3aa: CSGVLNTEAFF; CDR3nt: TGTTCAGGGGTCTTGAACACTGAAGCTTTCTTT; abundance: NA; j_gene: TRBJ1-1; d_gene: NA; v_gene: TRBV20-1
CDR3aa: CASTTTSGGLSGANVLTF; CDR3nt: TGTGCCAGCACCACGACTAGCGGGGGATTATCTGGGGCCAACGTCCTGACTTTC; abundance: NA; j_gene: TRBJ2-6; d_gene: TRBD2; v_gene: TRBV2
CDR3aa: CASSLAGTGSQRSNQPQHF; CDR3nt: TGTGCCAGTAGTTTGGCCGGGACAGGGAGTCAAAGAAGCAATCAGCCCCAGCATTTT; abundance: NA; j_gene: TRBJ1-5; d_gene: TRBD1; v_gene: TRBV19
CDR3aa: CASSRNYEAFF; CDR3nt: TGTGCCAGCAGCCGAAACTATGAAGCTTTCTTT; abundance: NA; j_gene: TRBJ1-1; d_gene: NA; v_gene: TRBV7-2
CDR3aa: CAWNRGNYGYTF; CDR3nt: TGTGCCTGGAATAGAGGGAACTATGGCTACACCTTC; abundance: NA; j_gene: TRBJ1-2; d_gene: NA; v_gene: TRBV30
CDR3aa: CASRFLYPGQGDTEAFF; CDR3nt: TGTGCCAGCAGATTTTTATATCCGGGACAGGGGGACACTGAAGCTTTCTTT; abundance: NA; j_gene: TRBJ1-1; d_gene: TRBD1; v_gene: TRBV28
CDR3aa: CASSGTTGQVNGYTF; CDR3nt: TGTGCCAGCAGCGGGACGACGGGACAGGTTAATGGCTACACCTTC; abundance: NA; j_gene: TRBJ1-2; d_gene: TRBD1; v_gene: TRBV3-1/TRBV3-2
CDR3aa: CASSVGQGNSPLHF; CDR3nt: TGTGCCAGCAGCGTAGGACAGGGGAATTCACCCCTCCACTTT; abundance: NA; j_gene: TRBJ1-6; d_gene: TRBD1; v_gene: TRBV9
CDR3aa: CASSYLGQGRGEKLFF; CDR3nt: TGTGCCAGCAGCTATCTGGGACAGGGGAGGGGGGAAAAACTGTTTTTT; abundance: NA; j_gene: TRBJ1-4; d_gene: TRBD1; v_gene: TRBV11-2
CDR3aa: CASSQDRGGWNEQYF; CDR3nt: TGCGCCAGCAGCCAAGATAGGGGGGGCTGGAACGAGCAGTACTTC; abundance: NA; j_gene: TRBJ2-7; d_gene: NA; v_gene: TRBV4-3
CDR3aa: CASSALRDRRVYGYTF; CDR3nt: TGTGCCAGTAGTGCGCTCCGGGACAGACGGGTCTATGGCTACACCTTC; abundance: once; j_gene: TRBJ1-2; d_gene: TRBD1; v_gene: TRBV19
CDR3aa: CASRHYQGGSYEQYF; CDR3nt: TGTGCCAGCAGACATTATCAGGGTGGCTCCTACGAGCAGTACTTC; abundance: NA; j_gene: TRBJ2-7; d_gene: NA; v_gene: TRBV27
CDR3aa: CASFYDPETQYF; CDR3nt: TGTGCCAGCTTCTACGATCCAGAGACCCAGTACTTC; abundance: once; j_gene: TRBJ2-5; d_gene: NA; v_gene: TRBV7-2
CDR3aa: CAISGQGVGTDTQYF; CDR3nt: TGTGCCATCAGTGGACAGGGTGTGGGCACAGATACGCAGTATTTT; abundance: NA; j_gene: TRBJ2-3; d_gene: TRBD1; v_gene: TRBV10-3
CDR3aa: CASSPGQDYMNTEAFF; CDR3nt: TGTGCCAGCAGCCCCGGACAGGACTATATGAACACTGAAGCTTTCTTT; abundance: NA; j_gene: TRBJ1-1; d_gene: TRBD1; v_gene: TRBV5-4
CDR3aa: CASSPKARDRSSYNSPLHF; CDR3nt: TGTGCCAGCTCACCCAAGGCCCGGGACAGGAGCTCCTATAATTCACCCCTCCACTTT; abundance: NA; j_gene: TRBJ1-6; d_gene: TRBD1; v_gene: TRBV18
CDR3aa: CATVRADTQYF; CDR3nt: TGTGCCACCGTACGGGCAGATACGCAGTATTTT; abundance: NA; j_gene: TRBJ2-3; d_gene: NA; v_gene: TRBV24-1
CDR3aa: CASSQEKYSYNEQFF; CDR3nt: TGTGCCAGCAGCCAAGAAAAATACTCCTACAATGAGCAGTTCTTC; abundance: NA; j_gene: TRBJ2-1; d_gene: NA; v_gene: TRBV4-2
CDR3aa: CASSLVPPGTGAGETQYF; CDR3nt: TGTGCTAGCAGCTTAGTCCCCCCCGGGACAGGGGCCGGGGAGACCCAGTACTTC; abundance: NA; j_gene: TRBJ2-5; d_gene: TRBD1; v_gene: TRBV7-7
CDR3aa: CASSQKRGGGTYEQYF; CDR3nt: TGTGCCAGCAGCCAAAAGCGGGGAGGTGGGACCTACGAGCAGTACTTC; abundance: once; j_gene: TRBJ2-7; d_gene: TRBD2; v_gene: TRBV6-6
CDR3aa: CASSWTVGNQPQHF; CDR3nt: TGTGCCAGCAGTTGGACAGTAGGCAATCAGCCCCAGCATTTT; abundance: NA; j_gene: TRBJ1-5; d_gene: NA; v_gene: TRBV27
CDR3aa: CASSPRSQGLRKTEAFF; CDR3nt: TGTGCCAGCTCACCCCGGAGCCAGGGGCTTCGAAAAACTGAAGCTTTCTTT; abundance: NA; j_gene: TRBJ1-1; d_gene: NA; v_gene: TRBV18